A selection of T cell receptor beta chains follows, all from one sample in a study of blood T cells in healthy people across ages. TCRdb used MiXCR to reprocess the 5' RACE reads, holding one entry per CDR3 protein. The repertoire holds about 1.1 million distinct CDR3 sequences, with around two fifths as singletons. The material sequenced was blood. These receptors all stem from a man between 18 and 29 years old in good health. Both conserved end residues are part of each CDR3. The D gene is left open where the match is weak.

V,D,CDR3
TRBV20-1,-,CSARDRTGPLNTEAFF
TRBV5-1,-,CASSFRNEQFF
TRBV7-9,TRBD1,CASSFPGQGVETQYF
TRBV7-2,-,CASSLVVTDYEQYF
TRBV9,TRBD1,CASSGTGATLIYGYTF
TRBV30,-,CAWSKVMNTEAFF
TRBV4-2,-,CASSQDLNGNYGCTF
TRBV20-1,-,CSALQGENEKLFF
TRBV5-5,TRBD2,CASSLGLAGFSSYNEQFF
TRBV5-1,-,CASSLRQTMNTEAFF
TRBV12-3/TRBV12-4,-,CASTRGGARNTEAFF
TRBV20-1,-,CSARPGYQETQYF
TRBV6-2/TRBV6-3,TRBD1,CAISPGQGGSGRYTF
TRBV7-2,-,CASSPSSAVNTEAFF
TRBV12-3/TRBV12-4,TRBD1,CASSFRTGRFGYTF
TRBV9,TRBD2,CASSPRDAGLRISDTQYF
TRBV4-3,-,CASSQDRGTEETQYF
TRBV28,TRBD1,CASRHRDRDNYGYTF
TRBV2,-,CASSEQLMGYGYTF
TRBV6-1,-,CASSELGNPGVYEQYF
TRBV10-3,TRBD1,CAISESSQGGYQPQHF
TRBV29-1,-,CSVEKGRETQYF
TRBV29-1,-,CSVQTVLGNTEAFF
TRBV6-5,TRBD1,CASSYLRGAGQANSPLHF
TRBV25-1,-,CASSGTTGPGGYTF
TRBV10-3,TRBD2,CAISPSAGDTDTQYF
TRBV9,TRBD2,CASKRETNTGELFF
TRBV27,-,CASSWWGDTQYF
TRBV12-3/TRBV12-4,-,CASTHGAVANYGYIF
TRBV7-2,-,CASSSRTAIEAFF
TRBV28,TRBD2,CASSLPGGPQETQYF
TRBV29-1,-,CSGGAFREQYF
TRBV5-1,-,CASSLATSFYTGELFF
TRBV7-2,-,CASSLGSPLRGYTF
TRBV20-1,TRBD2,CSARRTSGGARNEQFF
TRBV20-1,TRBD2,CSATSGGGSYNEQFF
TRBV11-2,TRBD2,CASSFGLAGIANTGELFF